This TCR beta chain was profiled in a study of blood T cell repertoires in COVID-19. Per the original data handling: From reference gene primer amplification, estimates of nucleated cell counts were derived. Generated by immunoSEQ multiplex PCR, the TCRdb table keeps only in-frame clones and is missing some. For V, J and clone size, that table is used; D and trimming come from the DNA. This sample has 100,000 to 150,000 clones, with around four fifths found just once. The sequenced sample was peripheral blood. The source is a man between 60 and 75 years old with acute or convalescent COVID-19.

The CDR3 sequence: CASSPGVESNQPQHF. CDR3 bases: TGTGCCAGCAGTCCAGGGGTAGAGAGCAATCAGCCCCAGCATTTT. The rearrangement uses TRBV2 and TRBJ1-5, with a possible D match to TRBD1 (6 bases). Per the germline V gene, CDR1 is SNHLY and CDR2 is FYNNEI. Trimming cost V 5 bases and J 1 base, with 12 bases left between them. The CDR3 is made up of 15 amino acids.